The rows below give T cell receptor beta chains drawn from one sample of a study of shared clonotypes between healthy human individuals. Assay used: immunoSEQ multiplex PCR; TCRdb lists only in-frame clones, some missing. The table lists hundreds of thousands of clones, about nine tenths of them singletons. Material: memory CD8+ T cells sorted from blood. Receptor source: a man aged 18 to 29 in good health. Each CDR3 is given with its conserved first and last residue. D genes are given only for firm matches. Size values are once, few and many counts, or a class for expanded clones, and some rows have none.

clone size: .
J gene: TRBJ2-3
D gene: .
V gene: TRBV27
CDR3 DNA: TGTGCCAGCAGTTTGGAACCCCCGAGCACAGATACGCAGTATTTT
CDR3 protein: CASSLEPPSTDTQYF

clone size: .
J gene: TRBJ1-2
D gene: .
V gene: TRBV4-1
CDR3 DNA: TGCGCCAGCAGCCATCAGGGTGGCGGCTACACCTTC
CDR3 protein: CASSHQGGGYTF

clone size: once
J gene: TRBJ1-1
D gene: .
V gene: TRBV14
CDR3 DNA: TGTGCCAGCAGCCAAGACAGGGAAGGAAAGAACACTGAAGCTTTCTTT
CDR3 protein: CASSQDREGKNTEAFF

clone size: .
J gene: TRBJ2-7
D gene: .
V gene: TRBV4-3
CDR3 DNA: TGCGCCAGCAGCCAAGATTCCGGAGGGTTAGGGGAGCAGTACTTC
CDR3 protein: CASSQDSGGLGEQYF

clone size: .
J gene: TRBJ2-1
D gene: TRBD2
V gene: TRBV7-9
CDR3 DNA: TGTGCCAGCAGCCCGTATAGCGGGATATACAATGAGCAGTTCTTC
CDR3 protein: CASSPYSGIYNEQFF

clone size: .
J gene: TRBJ1-4
D gene: .
V gene: TRBV5-1
CDR3 DNA: TGCGCCAGCAGCCCCTGGGGGGCCTTTACAACTAATGAAAAACTGTTTTTT
CDR3 protein: CASSPWGAFTTNEKLFF

clone size: .
J gene: TRBJ2-1
D gene: TRBD2
V gene: TRBV5-8
CDR3 DNA: TGTGCCAGCAGCTTACCCATCCACACACGGGGGGTTTCCTACAATGAGCAGTTCTTC
CDR3 protein: CASSLPIHTRGVSYNEQFF

clone size: .
J gene: TRBJ1-2
D gene: .
V gene: TRBV2
CDR3 DNA: TGTGCCACCCCGACCAGGACCGTGGGCTACACCTTC
CDR3 protein: CATPTRTVGYTF

clone size: .
J gene: TRBJ2-5
D gene: .
V gene: TRBV4-1
CDR3 DNA: TGCGCCAGCAGCCAAGTGGGGGCCTACGAGACCCAGTACTTC
CDR3 protein: CASSQVGAYETQYF

clone size: .
J gene: TRBJ2-7
D gene: .
V gene: TRBV6-6
CDR3 DNA: TGTGCCAGCAGTTACCCGGACAGTTCCTACGAGCAGTACTTC
CDR3 protein: CASSYPDSSYEQYF

clone size: .
J gene: TRBJ2-7
D gene: .
V gene: TRBV27
CDR3 DNA: TGTGCCAGCAACTCCCTCGGGACACTCTCCTACGAGCAGTACTTC
CDR3 protein: CASNSLGTLSYEQYF

clone size: .
J gene: TRBJ2-2
D gene: TRBD1
V gene: TRBV11-2
CDR3 DNA: TGTGCCAGCAGCCTGACAGGGCCGAACACCGGGGAGCTGTTTTTT
CDR3 protein: CASSLTGPNTGELFF

clone size: few
J gene: TRBJ1-2
D gene: .
V gene: TRBV13
CDR3 DNA: TGTGCCAGCAGCTTTCGGGACACCCACTATGGCTACACCTTC
CDR3 protein: CASSFRDTHYGYTF

clone size: few
J gene: TRBJ2-2
D gene: .
V gene: TRBV9
CDR3 DNA: TGTGCCAGCAGCGTAGCTATTGGGCATGGAGACACCGGGGAGCTGTTTTTT
CDR3 protein: CASSVAIGHGDTGELFF

clone size: .
J gene: TRBJ1-2
D gene: .
V gene: TRBV10-3
CDR3 DNA: TGTGCCATCAGTGAGCCCGGGACGAGCTATGGCTACACCTTC
CDR3 protein: CAISEPGTSYGYTF

clone size: .
J gene: TRBJ2-2
D gene: TRBD1
V gene: TRBV14
CDR3 DNA: TGTGCCAGCAGCCTCCTGGACAGGGCCAACACCGGGGAGCTGTTTTTT
CDR3 protein: CASSLLDRANTGELFF

clone size: .
J gene: TRBJ2-1
D gene: .
V gene: TRBV18
CDR3 DNA: TGTGCCAGCTCACTCAGGGAGCGGGCCACCAACAATGAGCAGTTCTTC
CDR3 protein: CASSLRERATNNEQFF

clone size: .
J gene: TRBJ1-1
D gene: .
V gene: TRBV6-5
CDR3 DNA: TGTGCCAGCAGTACAGGTTTGACTGAAGCTTTCTTT
CDR3 protein: CASSTGLTEAFF

clone size: .
J gene: TRBJ2-2
D gene: TRBD2
V gene: TRBV2
CDR3 DNA: TGTGCCAGCAGTGACCCGACTAGCGGGAGGACCGGGGAGCTGTTTTTT
CDR3 protein: CASSDPTSGRTGELFF

clone size: .
J gene: TRBJ1-6
D gene: .
V gene: TRBV9
CDR3 DNA: TGTGCCAGCAGCGTAGTAGGGGAGAATTCACCCCTCCACTTT
CDR3 protein: CASSVVGENSPLHF

clone size: .
J gene: TRBJ1-2
D gene: .
V gene: TRBV6-6
CDR3 DNA: TGTGCCAGCAGTTACGACGTCACCTATAACTATGGCTACACCTTC
CDR3 protein: CASSYDVTYNYGYTF

clone size: .
J gene: TRBJ1-1
D gene: .
V gene: TRBV28
CDR3 DNA: TGTGCCAGCAGTCGCTCATGGGGGAACACTGAAGCTTTCTTT
CDR3 protein: CASSRSWGNTEAFF

clone size: .
J gene: TRBJ1-2
D gene: .
V gene: TRBV15
CDR3 DNA: TGTGCCACCAGCAGAGATAAAGGGTTGGGCTACACCTTC
CDR3 protein: CATSRDKGLGYTF

clone size: .
J gene: TRBJ2-7
D gene: TRBD2
V gene: TRBV7-9
CDR3 DNA: TGTGCCAGCAGCGGACTAGCGTCCTACGAGCAGTACTTC
CDR3 protein: CASSGLASYEQYF

clone size: .
J gene: TRBJ2-7
D gene: TRBD1
V gene: TRBV6-5
CDR3 DNA: TGTGCCAGCAGGATGCTGGGACAGAGCTACGAGCAGTACTTC
CDR3 protein: CASRMLGQSYEQYF

clone size: .
J gene: TRBJ2-7
D gene: .
V gene: TRBV13
CDR3 DNA: TGTGCCAGCAGCTTAGGCCCCGAGACTGAGCCCTACGAGCAGTACTTC
CDR3 protein: CASSLGPETEPYEQYF

clone size: .
J gene: TRBJ2-7
D gene: .
V gene: TRBV6-5
CDR3 DNA: TGTGCCAGCAGTACTCGAAGGGACGGTAGAGGCGAGCAGTACTTC
CDR3 protein: CASSTRRDGRGEQYF

clone size: .
J gene: TRBJ1-1
D gene: .
V gene: TRBV7-9
CDR3 DNA: TGTGCCAGCAGCCTGGGGGCCCTTAGCACTGAAGCTTTCTTT
CDR3 protein: CASSLGALSTEAFF

clone size: .
J gene: TRBJ2-7
D gene: TRBD1
V gene: TRBV5-4
CDR3 DNA: TGTGCCAGCAGCAGGGACAGATTATCCTACGAGCAGTACTTC
CDR3 protein: CASSRDRLSYEQYF